The present TCR beta chain was sequenced within a study of monozygotic twins with inflammatory bowel disease (dated by TCRdb to the late 2010s). For context, the study as a whole: A total of some 30 monozygotic twin pairs were included in the full study, comprising nine German pairs (four IBD-concordant, five IBD-discordant) and 19 IBD-discordant Danish pairs. The search for disease-associated traits relied mainly on comparing IBD patients with their genetically identical healthy co-twins within discordant pairs. Each individual had, on average, about 151 000 unique TCRalpha sequences and 181 000 unique TCRbeta sequences available for analysis. On the study overall, not on this receptor specifically: Concordant and discordant twins showed no difference in repertoire similarity, possibly because of limited statistical power. The analysis was unable to tell different T cell subtypes apart. No single strong signal or clonotype linked to IBD turned up in the results, so the idea that one exists was not supported. IBD patients had lower TCRbeta repertoire diversity, measured by the inverse Simpson index, than their healthy co-twins. Because patients received different immunosuppressive treatments, the repertoires may have picked up extra background noise and variability between individuals. Compared with healthy twins, IBD patients shared fewer clonotypes with other individuals, and the difference was most pronounced in patients with signs of disease activity.

Library method: 5' RACE. For each TCR library, roughly 3,600 ng of total RNA was used. For each sample, cDNA was synthesized in eight separate reactions using SMARTScribe reverse transcriptase. Unique molecular identifiers containing a 6-nucleotide sample barcode were introduced through template switching during cDNA synthesis. Amplification of TCRalpha and TCRbeta cDNA involved two nested PCRs of 16 and 9 cycles, and each PCR was followed by bead purification. Before amplification, the cDNA was both treated with uracil DNA-glycosylase and purified with the QIAquick PCR purification kit. In the second PCR, Illumina TruSeq-compatible adapters and sample-specific barcodes were added. Library quality and concentration were checked on TapeStation and Qubit, and libraries were pooled at 4.5 to 5.5 ng each. Sequencing of pooled libraries was carried out on an Illumina HiSeq2500 single-index Rapid Run using 2 x 100 bp reads and custom sequencing primers. In the authors' own workflow: MiGEC version 1.2.6 was used for UMI-based consensus assembly, which corrected PCR and sequencing errors. MiXCR version 2.1.1 handled V(D)J alignment, clonotype assembly and CDR3 extraction. Normalisation of gene usage, clonotype sharing and MAIT/NKT TCR abundance was achieved by analysing the top 1000, 10 000 and 20 000 clonotypes per sample. Diversity was computed as the inverse Simpson index with the vegan R package after downsampling to 27 000 UMIs. Paired Mann-Whitney U tests on discordant twin pairs were used, with Benjamini-Hochberg multiple-testing correction. TCRdb reprocessed the public reads and reports one entry per CDR3 protein sequence, without DNA. The V and J calls reflect TCRdb's pipeline rather than the authors' work. The table for this sample records hundreds of thousands of distinct CDR3 sequences. The ten largest clones capture less than 6.5% of the sample.

The CDR3 goes from the cysteine to the phenylalanine over 14 residues. No DNA appears here. CDR1 and CDR2 (SGHTA, FQGNSA) derive from the germline V gene. In regard to this clonotype: Its antigen is still unknown.

From each donor, a roughly 2.7 ml peripheral blood sample was collected into PAXgene tubes and kept at -80 degrees C. Total RNA was isolated from whole blood with the PAXgene blood miRNA kit on an automated QIAcube, without T cell sorting. Peripheral blood from monozygotic twin pairs concordant or discordant for inflammatory bowel disease was subjected to deep TCRalpha and TCRbeta repertoire profiling with unique molecular barcoding. Smoking habits were recorded for all twin pairs, and individuals were classified as current, former or never smokers. Recombination linked TRBV7-2 to TRBJ2-1. Specimen: blood. This receptor was taken from a human donor with ulcerative colitis or Crohn's disease, or a healthy co-twin of an affected twin (not recorded which). The CDR3 reads CASSSSGIYNEQFF.